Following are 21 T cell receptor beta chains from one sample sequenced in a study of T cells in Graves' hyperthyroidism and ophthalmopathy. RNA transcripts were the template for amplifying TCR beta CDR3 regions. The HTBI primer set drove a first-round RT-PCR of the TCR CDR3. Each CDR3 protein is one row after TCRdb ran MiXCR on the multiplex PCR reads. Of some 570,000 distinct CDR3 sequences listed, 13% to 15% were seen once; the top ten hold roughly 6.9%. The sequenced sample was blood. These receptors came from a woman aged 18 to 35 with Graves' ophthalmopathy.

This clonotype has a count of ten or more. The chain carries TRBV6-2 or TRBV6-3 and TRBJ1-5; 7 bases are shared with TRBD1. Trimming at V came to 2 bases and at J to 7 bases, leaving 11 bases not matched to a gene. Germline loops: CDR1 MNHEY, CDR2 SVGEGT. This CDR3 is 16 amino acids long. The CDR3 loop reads CASSYAVRGGYQPQHF. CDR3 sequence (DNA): TGTGCCAGCAGTTACGCCGTCAGGGGGGGATACCAGCCCCAGCATTTT.

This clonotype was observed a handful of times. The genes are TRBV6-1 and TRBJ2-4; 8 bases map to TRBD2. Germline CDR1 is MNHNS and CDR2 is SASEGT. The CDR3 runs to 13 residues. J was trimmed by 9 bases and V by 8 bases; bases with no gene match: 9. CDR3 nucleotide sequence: TGTGCCAGCGGGCCAAGCGGGAGTAGCATTCAGTACTTC. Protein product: CASGPSGSSIQYF.

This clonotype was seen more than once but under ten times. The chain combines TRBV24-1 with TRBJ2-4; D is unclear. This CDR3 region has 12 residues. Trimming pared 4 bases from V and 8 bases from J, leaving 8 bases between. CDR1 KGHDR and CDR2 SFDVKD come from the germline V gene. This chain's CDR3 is CATSEAGDIQYF. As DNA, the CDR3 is TGTGCCACCAGTGAAGCAGGTGACATTCAGTACTTC.

Here the CDR3 DNA reads TGTGCCACCAGTGACCCCGACTTACAAGAGACCCAGTACTTC. Translating gives CATSDPDLQETQYF. The chain recombines TRBV24-1 with TRBJ2-5; D ambiguous. Germline CDR1 and CDR2: KGHDR and SFDVKD. Trimming pared 4 bases from V and 2 bases from J, leaving 10 bases between. The CDR3 loop spans 14 amino acids.

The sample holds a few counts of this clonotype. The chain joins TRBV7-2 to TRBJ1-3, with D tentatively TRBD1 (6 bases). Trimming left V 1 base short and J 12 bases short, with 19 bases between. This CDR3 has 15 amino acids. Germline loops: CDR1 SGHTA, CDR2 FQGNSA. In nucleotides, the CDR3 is TGTGCCAGCAGCTTAGAAATAACAGGGTTCAACGGCATATATTTT. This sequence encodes CASSLEITGFNGIYF.

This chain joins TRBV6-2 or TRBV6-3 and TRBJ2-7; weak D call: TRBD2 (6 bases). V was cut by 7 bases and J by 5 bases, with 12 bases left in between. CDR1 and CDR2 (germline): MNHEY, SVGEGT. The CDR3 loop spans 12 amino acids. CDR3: CASTGGAHEQYF. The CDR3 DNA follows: TGTGCCAGCACTGGCGGGGCCCACGAGCAGTACTTC.

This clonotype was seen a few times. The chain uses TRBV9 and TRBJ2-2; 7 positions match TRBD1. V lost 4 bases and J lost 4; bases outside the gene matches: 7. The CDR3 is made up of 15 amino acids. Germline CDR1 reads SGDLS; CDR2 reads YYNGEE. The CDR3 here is CASSPTGAATGELFF. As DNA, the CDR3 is TGTGCCAGCAGCCCTACAGGGGCGGCCACCGGGGAGCTGTTTTTT.

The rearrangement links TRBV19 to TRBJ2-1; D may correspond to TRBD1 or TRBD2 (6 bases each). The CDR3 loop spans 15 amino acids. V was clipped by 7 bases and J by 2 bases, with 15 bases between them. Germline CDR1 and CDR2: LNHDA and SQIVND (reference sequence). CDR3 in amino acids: CASKRGTLTYNEQFF. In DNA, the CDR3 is TGTGCCAGTAAGAGGGGGACTTTAACCTACAATGAGCAGTTCTTC.

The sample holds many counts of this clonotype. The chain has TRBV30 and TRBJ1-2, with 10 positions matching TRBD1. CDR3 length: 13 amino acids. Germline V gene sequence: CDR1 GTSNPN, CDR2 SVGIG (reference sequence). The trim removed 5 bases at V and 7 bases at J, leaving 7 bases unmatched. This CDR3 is CAWAGTGVFGYTF. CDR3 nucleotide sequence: TGTGCCTGGGCCGGGACAGGGGTATTTGGCTACACCTTC.

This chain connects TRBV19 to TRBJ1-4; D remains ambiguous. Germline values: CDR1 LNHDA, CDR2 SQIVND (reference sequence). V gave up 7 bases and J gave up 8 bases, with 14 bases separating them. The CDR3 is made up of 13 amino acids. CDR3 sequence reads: CASKVGAGEKLFF. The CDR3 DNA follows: TGTGCCAGTAAGGTCGGCGCGGGGGAAAAACTGTTTTTT.

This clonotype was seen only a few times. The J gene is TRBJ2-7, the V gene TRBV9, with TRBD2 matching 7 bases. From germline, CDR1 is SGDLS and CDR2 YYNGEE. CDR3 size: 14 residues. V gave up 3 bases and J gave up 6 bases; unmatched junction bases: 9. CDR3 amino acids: CASSGSGRAGEQYF. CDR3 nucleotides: TGTGCCAGCAGCGGATCGGGGAGGGCGGGCGAGCAGTACTTC.

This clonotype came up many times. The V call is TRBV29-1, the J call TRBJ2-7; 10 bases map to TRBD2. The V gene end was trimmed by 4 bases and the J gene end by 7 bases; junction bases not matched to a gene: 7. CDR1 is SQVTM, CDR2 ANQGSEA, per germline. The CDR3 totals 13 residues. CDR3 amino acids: CSVGRSSGSEQYF. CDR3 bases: TGCAGCGTTGGTCGGTCTAGCGGGAGTGAGCAGTACTTC.

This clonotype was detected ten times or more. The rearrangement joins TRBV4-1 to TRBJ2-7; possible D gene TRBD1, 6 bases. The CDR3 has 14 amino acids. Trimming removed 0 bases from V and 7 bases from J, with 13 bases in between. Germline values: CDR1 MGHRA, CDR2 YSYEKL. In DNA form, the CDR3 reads TGCGCCAGCAGCCAAGACGCCCAGGGGTGGGAGCAGTACTTC. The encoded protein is CASSQDAQGWEQYF.

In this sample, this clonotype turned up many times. The CDR3 DNA sequence: TGTGCCACCAGCCGGGACAGCAGCACAGATACGCAGTATTTT. Translated: CATSRDSSTDTQYF. The chain is built from TRBV15 and TRBJ2-3; 7 bases are shared with TRBD1. The CDR3 consists of 14 residues. J gave up 0 bases and V 5 bases, and 2 bases lay outside the gene matches. Germline CDR1 LNHNV, CDR2 YYDKDF (reference sequence).

The DNA for the CDR3 is TGTGCCAGCAGCGTCCATGGACAATACGAGCAGTACTTC. Protein: CASSVHGQYEQYF. The chain is built from TRBV9 and TRBJ2-7, with D maybe TRBD1 (5 bases). Germline V gene data show CDR1 as SGDLS and CDR2 as YYNGEE. The length of the CDR3 is 13 residues. Trimming left V 2 bases short and J 4 bases short, with 10 bases between.

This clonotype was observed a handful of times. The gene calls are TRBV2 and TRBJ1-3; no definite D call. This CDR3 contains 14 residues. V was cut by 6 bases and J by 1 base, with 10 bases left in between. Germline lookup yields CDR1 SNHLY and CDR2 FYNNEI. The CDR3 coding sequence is TGTGCCAGCAGGGGTTCAGGATCTGGAAACACCATATATTTT. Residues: CASRGSGSGNTIYF. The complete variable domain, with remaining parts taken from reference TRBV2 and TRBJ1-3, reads EPEVTQTPSHQVTQMGQEVILRCVPISNHLYFYWYRQILGQKVEFLVSFYNNEISEKSEIFDDQFSVERPDGSNFTLKIRSTKLEDSAMYFCASRGSGSGNTIYFGEGSWLTVV.

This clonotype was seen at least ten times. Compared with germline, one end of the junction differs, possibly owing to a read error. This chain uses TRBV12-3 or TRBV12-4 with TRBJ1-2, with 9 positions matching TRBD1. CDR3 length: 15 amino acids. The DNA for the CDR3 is TGTGTCAGCAGTTCCCGGACAGGGGCTGGATATGGCTACACCTTC. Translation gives CVSSSRTGAGYGYTF.

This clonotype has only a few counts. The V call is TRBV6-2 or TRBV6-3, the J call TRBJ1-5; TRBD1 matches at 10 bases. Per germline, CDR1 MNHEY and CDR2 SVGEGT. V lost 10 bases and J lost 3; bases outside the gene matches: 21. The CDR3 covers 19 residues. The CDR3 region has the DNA TGTGCCATTGGGGACAGGGGCTTTCTAACTTATAGCGACAATCAGCCCCAGCATTTT. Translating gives CAIGDRGFLTYSDNQPQHF.

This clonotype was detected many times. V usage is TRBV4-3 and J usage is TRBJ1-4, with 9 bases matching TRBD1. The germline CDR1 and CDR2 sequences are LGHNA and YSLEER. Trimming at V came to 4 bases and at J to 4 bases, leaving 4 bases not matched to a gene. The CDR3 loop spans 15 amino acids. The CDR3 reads CASSRPGQGNEKLFF. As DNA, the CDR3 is TGCGCCAGCAGCCGACCGGGACAGGGTAATGAAAAACTGTTTTTT.

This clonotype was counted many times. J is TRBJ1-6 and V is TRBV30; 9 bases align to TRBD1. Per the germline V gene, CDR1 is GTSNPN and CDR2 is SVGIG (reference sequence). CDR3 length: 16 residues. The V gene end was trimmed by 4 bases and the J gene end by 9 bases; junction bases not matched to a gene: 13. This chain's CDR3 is CAWTTFPGTGLSPLHF. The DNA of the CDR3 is TGTGCCTGGACTACCTTCCCCGGGACAGGGCTTTCACCCCTCCACTTT.

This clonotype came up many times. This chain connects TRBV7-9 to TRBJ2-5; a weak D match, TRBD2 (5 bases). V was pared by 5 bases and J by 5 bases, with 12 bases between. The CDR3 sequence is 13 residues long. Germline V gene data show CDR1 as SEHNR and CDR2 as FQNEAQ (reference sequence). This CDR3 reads CASSRGIGETQYF. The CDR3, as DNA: TGTGCCAGCAGCCGAGGGATAGGGGAGACCCAGTACTTC.